This T cell receptor beta chain was identified in a study of T cells in Graves' hyperthyroidism and ophthalmopathy. Study results and limitations: Most clonotypes that expanded in the thyroid above 0.001 also showed up in blood.

Hyperthyroidism had been newly diagnosed in patients aged 18 to 65, and its duration was under 2 months. Clinical symptoms, serum thyroxine, TRAb, thyroid ultrasound and orbital computed tomography informed diagnoses. Authors of the study amplified TCR beta CDR3 regions from RNA transcripts. Researchers ran a first-round RT-PCR on the TCR CDR3 using the HTBI primer set. A single record per CDR3 protein comes from TCRdb applying MiXCR to the multiplex PCR reads. Of around 350,000 distinct CDR3 sequences detected, about 12% appear once; the ten largest clones hold about 9.1%. This clonotype was seen ten or more times. Its specificity is unknown. Material for sequencing was blood. The source of this sequence is a young woman with Graves' hyperthyroidism.

The CDR3 nucleotides are TGCAGTGCTCGTAGGAAGCGGGAAATACTGACCGGGGAGCTGTTTTTT. Its translation: CSARRKREILTGELFF. V usage is TRBV20-1 and J usage is TRBJ2-2, with TRBD2 matching over 7 bases. The trim removed 5 bases at V and 5 bases at J, leaving 14 bases unmatched. The CDR3 runs 16 residues. Germline V gene sequence: CDR1 DFQATT, CDR2 SNEGSKA (reference sequence).